This TCR beta chain derives from a study of OX40 agonist ivuxolimab in advanced cancers. Study-wide background: An agonistic human IgG2 monoclonal antibody against OX40 (CD134) was given.

Sequencing was performed with immunoSEQ multiplex PCR; in TCRdb, only in-frame clones are kept and a portion is missing. The sample yields some 40,000 clones, more than 80% seen once. After removal of 2 bases from V and 4 bases from J, the junction contained 6 bases not matched to a gene. The CDR3 is 15 amino acids. In germline, CDR1 is SGHTA, CDR2 FQGTGA. Individuals having autoimmune disease history or systemic immunosuppression were not enrolled. Turning to this clone: Its specificity is unknown.

General study points: Expanded clones were, on average, more numerous in CD8+ T cells than in CD4+. In the 0.1 to 3.0 mg/kg range, CD4+ and CD8+ blood T cells had expanded clonally by week 6.

The sequence was collected from an adult with an advanced solid tumor such as melanoma, head and neck, liver or kidney cancer. Material: CD4+ or CD8+ T cells sorted from blood, obtained in a trial of the OX40 agonist ivuxolimab. The chain employs TRBV7-3 and TRBJ1-2, with 8 bases that match TRBD1. The CDR3 region has the DNA TGTGCCAGCAGCTTATCCGGGACAGGAACCTATGGCTACACCTTC. Translating it yields CASSLSGTGTYGYTF.